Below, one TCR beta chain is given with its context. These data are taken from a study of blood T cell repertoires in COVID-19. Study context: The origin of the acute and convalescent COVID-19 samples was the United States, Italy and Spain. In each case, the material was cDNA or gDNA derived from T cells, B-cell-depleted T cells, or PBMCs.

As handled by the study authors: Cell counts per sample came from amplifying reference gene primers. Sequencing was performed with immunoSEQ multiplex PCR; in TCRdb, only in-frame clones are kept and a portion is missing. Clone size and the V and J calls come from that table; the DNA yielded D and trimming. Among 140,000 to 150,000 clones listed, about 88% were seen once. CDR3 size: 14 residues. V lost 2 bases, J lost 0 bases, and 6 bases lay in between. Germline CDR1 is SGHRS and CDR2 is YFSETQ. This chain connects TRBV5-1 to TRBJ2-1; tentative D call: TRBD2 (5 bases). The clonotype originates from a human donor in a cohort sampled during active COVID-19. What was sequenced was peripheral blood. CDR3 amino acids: CASSFGNSYNEQFF. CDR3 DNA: TGCGCCAGCAGCTTCGGGAACTCCTACAATGAGCAGTTCTTC.